A single sample is the source of the 17 T cell receptor beta chains below, sequenced in a study of post-analysis software for immune sequencing data. General study findings and limits: Elevated frequency relative to controls characterized roughly 5 TRBV segments in patients, TRBV5-6, TRBV5-1 and TRBV20-1 among them.

Unique molecular identifiers featured in each of the TCR beta cDNA libraries. TCRdb processed the PCR reads anew with MiXCR; each CDR3 protein has one entry. The sample contains 350,000 to 500,000 distinct CDR3 sequences, about 40% of which appear only once. These receptors' antigens are unknown. The sequenced sample was blood. The receptors shown here come from a girl between 2 and 10 years old with multiple sclerosis.

The rearrangement uses TRBV10-3 and TRBJ2-6; the D is unclear. The CDR3 is made up of 15 amino acids. With 4 bases removed from V and 4 bases from J, the gap between germline ends came to 11 bases. In germline, CDR1 is ENHRY, CDR2 SYGVKD. CDR3 sequence reads: CAISGTSAGANVLTF. CDR3 coding DNA: TGTGCCATCAGTGGTACGTCGGCGGGGGCCAACGTCCTGACTTTC.

This chain connects TRBV18 to TRBJ1-5; D is ambiguous. V was pared by 3 bases and J by 5 bases, with 8 bases between. Germline CDR1 is KGHSH and CDR2 is LQKENI. The CDR3 is 13 residues long. The CDR3: CASSPSRDQPQHF. CDR3 DNA sequence: TGTGCCAGCTCACCTTCCCGCGATCAGCCCCAGCATTTT.

J is TRBJ2-7 and V is TRBV7-2; a possible D gene is TRBD2 (5 bases). Germline V lookup: CDR1 SGHTA, CDR2 FQGNSA. The CDR3 runs to 15 residues. The V end was cut by 1 base, the J end by 2 bases, with 12 bases between. The CDR3 sequence: CASSLEGHGTYEQYF. The DNA of the CDR3 is TGTGCCAGCAGCTTAGAAGGTCACGGGACCTACGAGCAGTACTTC.

V gene TRBV7-3 combines with J gene TRBJ2-5; 9 positions match TRBD2. The CDR3 is 16 residues long. J gave up 11 bases and V 4 bases, and 17 bases lay outside the gene matches. Germline V CDR1 and CDR2: SGHTA, FQGTGA. The CDR3 DNA is TGTGCCAGCAGCTCCGTAGCGGGAGCCGTTAGGAATGAGCAGTACTTC. Encoded protein: CASSSVAGAVRNEQYF.

This clonotype was seen more than once but under ten times. The rearrangement links TRBV7-6 to TRBJ2-1, with D maybe TRBD2 (6 bases). The CDR3 consists of 18 residues. From germline, CDR1 is SGHVS and CDR2 FNYEAQ. V lost 5 bases, J lost 3 bases, and 23 bases lay in between. DNA of the CDR3: TGTGCCAGCAGCCGAGACGTGATAGGGCGGGGCTACTACAATGAGCAGTTCTTC. This sequence encodes CASSRDVIGRGYYNEQFF.

There are a few counts of this clonotype. The CDR3 here is CASSENRNSPLHF. CDR3 sequence (DNA): TGTGCCAGCAGTGAAAACAGGAATTCACCCCTCCACTTT. This chain joins TRBV27 and TRBJ1-6; D possibly corresponds to TRBD1 (5 bases). V dropped 5 bases and J dropped 7 bases, with 9 bases sitting between them. The CDR3 runs 13 residues. Germline V gene lookup returns CDR1 MNHEY and CDR2 SMNVEV (reference sequence).

This clonotype was observed a handful of times. The CDR3 region has the DNA TGTGCCAGCAGCTTAGGAGGGATCTCCTACAATGAGCAGTTCTTC. This translates into CASSLGGISYNEQFF. V usage is TRBV7-2 and J usage is TRBJ2-1; D might be TRBD2 (5 bases). The CDR3 is 15 amino acids. Germline V lookup: CDR1 SGHTA, CDR2 FQGNSA. V lost 1 base and J 0 bases, leaving 7 bases between the germline ends.

This clonotype appeared a few times. The genes are TRBV5-1 and TRBJ2-1; possible D gene TRBD1, 6 bases. CDR3 size: 15 residues. Trimming cost V 0 bases and J 0 bases, with 7 bases left between them. The V gene's germline CDR1 is SGHRS and CDR2 YFSETQ. CDR3 nucleotide sequence: TGCGCCAGCAGCTTGGAAGGGGGCTCCTACAATGAGCAGTTCTTC. It codes for CASSLEGGSYNEQFF. Looking up the rest from reference TRBV5-1 and TRBJ2-1 gives the full variable domain: KAGVTQTPRYLIKTRGQQVTLSCSPISGHRSVSWYQQTPGQGLQFLFEYFSETQRNKGNFPGRFSGRQFSNSRSEMNVSTLELGDSALYLCASSLEGGSYNEQFFGPGTRLTVL.

Only a few counts were recorded for this clonotype. This chain links TRBV6-5 with TRBJ2-7; tentatively, D is TRBD1 (5 bases). V shed 7 bases and J shed 0 bases, with 13 bases lying between them. The CDR3 runs to 14 residues. The germline gives CDR1 MNHEY, CDR2 SVGAGI. CDR3 loop: CASIPTASSYEQYF. DNA for the CDR3: TGTGCCAGCATCCCGACAGCGAGCTCCTACGAGCAGTACTTC.

J is TRBJ2-1 and V is TRBV28; 9 nucleotides align to TRBD2. Trimming at V came to 8 bases and at J to 8 bases, leaving 13 bases not matched to a gene. The CDR3 sequence is 15 residues long. In germline, CDR1 is MDHEN, CDR2 SYDVKM. This chain's CDR3 is CASARGRALWDEQFF. The CDR3 bases are TGTGCCAGCGCCCGCGGGAGGGCCCTTTGGGATGAGCAGTTCTTC. The full variable domain, with the rest looked up from reference TRBV28 and TRBJ2-1, is DVKVTQSSRYLVKRTGEKVFLECVQDMDHENMFWYRQDPGLGLRLIYFSYDVKMKEKGDIPEGYSVSREKKERFSLILESASTNQTSMYLCASARGRALWDEQFFGPGTRLTVL.

The chain combines TRBV20-1 with TRBJ1-6; D ambiguous. Deletions cut 3 bases from V and 10 bases from J, with 10 bases between. The germline gives CDR1 DFQATT, CDR2 SNEGSKA (reference sequence). This CDR3 spans 12 amino acids. CDR3 region: CSASSADSPLHF. The DNA for the CDR3 is TGCAGTGCTAGTTCGGCTGACTCACCCCTCCACTTT.

This clonotype was seen a few times. CDR3 nucleotide sequence: TGTGCCAGCAGCGGTACTGATTCACCCCTCCACTTT. Protein product: CASSGTDSPLHF. The rearrangement uses TRBV6-1 and TRBJ1-6; no definite D call. This CDR3 region has 12 residues. Germline values: CDR1 MNHNS, CDR2 SASEGT. V was shortened by 6 bases and J by 8 bases, with 8 bases between the two germline ends.

The chain links TRBV28 to TRBJ2-5, with 8 bases identical to TRBD1. Germline lookup yields CDR1 MDHEN and CDR2 SYDVKM. CDR3 size: 15 residues. V gave up 6 bases and J gave up 11 bases; unmatched junction bases: 17. CDR3 coding DNA: TGTGCCAGCAGATCGACCCTCTGGACAGGGCGAGAGCAGTACTTC. Translated, it gives CASRSTLWTGREQYF.

CDR3 coding DNA: TGTGCCACCAGTGAGCCTCCCGAGACAGGGAGGGACATTCAGTACTTC. This encodes CATSEPPETGRDIQYF. The rearrangement uses TRBV24-1 and TRBJ2-4, with D perhaps TRBD1 or TRBD2 (7 bases each). This CDR3 contains 16 residues. Trimming removed 4 bases from V and 8 bases from J, with 20 bases in between. Per the germline V gene, CDR1 is KGHDR and CDR2 is SFDVKD.

The chain employs TRBV29-1 and TRBJ2-3; TRBD1 might be the D (6 bases). Germline V lookup: CDR1 SQVTM, CDR2 ANQGSEA. V was clipped by 6 bases and J by 4 bases, with 11 bases between them. The CDR3 contains 12 residues. Here the CDR3 DNA reads TGCAGCGTCTTACAGGGCGCAGATACGCAGTATTTT. It translates to CSVLQGADTQYF.

This clonotype was counted between two and nine times. The V gene is TRBV29-1, the J gene TRBJ2-7, with D uncertain. Germline CDR1 is SQVTM and CDR2 is ANQGSEA. V was clipped by 7 bases and J by 4 bases, with 11 bases between them. The CDR3 spans 11 residues. The DNA for the CDR3 is TGCAGCGGAATTTTAGGGTACGAGCAGTACTTC. Residues: CSGILGYEQYF.

This chain links TRBV5-4 with TRBJ2-6; TRBD2 might be the D (5 bases). This CDR3 region has 16 residues. The germline V gene encodes CDR1 SGHNT and CDR2 YYREEE (reference sequence). The germline V and J ends were trimmed by 1 base and 2 bases, with 10 bases remaining between them. CDR3 residues: CASSLLEVPGANVLTF. CDR3 sequence (DNA): TGTGCCAGCAGCTTGTTGGAGGTGCCTGGGGCCAACGTCCTGACTTTC.